These T cell receptor beta chains were read from a single sample in a study of blood T cell repertoires in COVID-19. Here immunoSEQ multiplex PCR was the method, and the copy in TCRdb shows in-frame clones only, minus some. The sample shows approximately 36,000 clones, around four fifths of them seen only once. The sequencing sample was made of peripheral blood. The receptors were gathered from a human donor in a cohort sampled during active or convalescent COVID-19. The donor label of this sample is uncertain. Each CDR3 is given with its conserved first and last residue. The order of the fields is J gene, D gene, V gene, CDR3 protein. A D gene is named only where the DNA matches it firmly.

TRBJ2-3	TRBD2	TRBV2	CASIELAVSTDTQYF
TRBJ2-7	TRBD2	TRBV4-3	CASSQELAGGHTYEQYF
TRBJ1-1	.	TRBV27	CASNTRGNTEAFF
TRBJ2-2	TRBD2	TRBV7-2	CASSPMTSVIGELFF
TRBJ1-6	.	TRBV21-1	CASSRQGRGDDSPLHF
TRBJ2-1	TRBD2	TRBV4-3	CASSQGLAASSYNEQFF
TRBJ2-7	TRBD2	TRBV27	CASSGYGLAGAYEQYF
TRBJ2-2	TRBD2	TRBV3-1/TRBV3-2	CASSQYGTSGTGELFF
TRBJ2-5	.	TRBV11-2	CASTTRGLDRQETQYF
TRBJ2-4	.	TRBV4-3	CASSQVGTGENIQYF
TRBJ2-5	.	TRBV19	CATGGSGETQYF
TRBJ2-2	TRBD2	TRBV24-1	CATSAGSGSRRTGELFF
TRBJ2-2	.	TRBV4-1	CASSQAGPGELFF
TRBJ2-1	TRBD2	TRBV18	CASSWTRQNNEQFF
TRBJ2-5	.	TRBV6-6	CASSYGGGQETQYF
TRBJ1-1	TRBD1	TRBV7-9	CASSYVTGVNTEAFF
TRBJ1-6	.	TRBV19	CASSRGTPEHSPLHF
TRBJ1-5	TRBD1	TRBV6-5	CASTQTGRTQPQHF
TRBJ2-1	TRBD2	TRBV19	CASSIGVGTSGNNEQFF
TRBJ2-1	TRBD2	TRBV18	CASSPRASGNNEQFF
TRBJ2-5	.	TRBV18	CASSPEETQYF
TRBJ2-7	.	TRBV11-2	CASSLRRGPYEQYF
TRBJ1-5	.	TRBV7-2	CASSRGGGALGNQPQHF
TRBJ2-7	TRBD2	TRBV10-3	CAISDGLAGVSSYEQYF
TRBJ2-5	.	TRBV3-1/TRBV3-2	CASSQDTGRQETQYF
TRBJ1-5	TRBD1	TRBV5-8	CASSWTGNQPQHF
TRBJ1-3	.	TRBV15	CATSRAPVFSGNTIYF
TRBJ2-7	.	TRBV6-2/TRBV6-3	CASSRALVRGVHEQYF
TRBJ2-2	TRBD1	TRBV24-1	CATSDLDRANTGELFF
TRBJ2-7	.	TRBV11-2	CASSSISLYEQYF
TRBJ2-7	TRBD1	TRBV19	CASITGTGGYEQYF
TRBJ1-2	.	TRBV30	CAWSRDRPRGYTF
TRBJ2-3	.	TRBV7-2	CASSLGRALTDTQYF